The T cell receptor beta chain described here comes from a study of T cells after yellow fever vaccination. Findings and limits, study-wide: Post-booster repertoires again held most primary-vaccination clones (roughly 95% CD4, roughly 90% CD8). The secondary response showed a weaker magnitude and a faster peak, day 5 versus 15. Clonotypes appearing in both CD4 and CD8 compartments existed, and their share was small.

In regard to this clonotype: Its antigen is unknown.

The authors made TCR cDNA by 5'RACE template switching, adding a universal primer site and UMIs. MiXCR, applied by TCRdb to the 5' RACE reads, yields one record per CDR3 protein. The sample includes over 300,000 distinct CDR3 sequences, 6.5% to 8.5% of them seen just once. The germline V gene encodes CDR1 MGHRA and CDR2 YSYEKL. The V and J ends lost 3 bases and 2 bases respectively, with 13 bases between them. CDR3 length equals 16 residues. This clonotype was sampled from a man younger than 35 who received the YFV17D yellow fever vaccine. This chain uses TRBV4-1 with TRBJ2-2; tentative D call: TRBD2 (5 bases). Sequencing used PBMCs, obtained more than 40 days after the first yellow fever vaccination. CDR3 region: CASSHEGSINTGELFF. DNA for the CDR3: TGCGCCAGCAGCCACGAGGGATCGATAAACACCGGGGAGCTGTTTTTT.